The 27 T cell receptor beta chains reported below all come from one sample, sequenced in a study of OX40 agonist ivuxolimab in advanced cancers. Profiled with immunoSEQ multiplex PCR; TCRdb holds only in-frame clones, not every one. This table holds more than 75,000 clones, 80% to 90% found once. The sample in question was CD4+ or CD8+ T cells sorted from blood, obtained in a trial of the OX40 agonist ivuxolimab. The receptors originated from an adult with an advanced solid tumor such as melanoma, head and neck, liver or kidney cancer.

The chain has TRBV7-2 and TRBJ2-1, with TRBD2 identical over 13 bases. CDR3 length equals 14 residues. CDR1 and CDR2 (germline): SGHTA, FQGNSA. Trimming cost V 5 bases and J 9 bases; bases outside gene matches: 4. The CDR3 sequence: CASSGTSGTGEQFF. The CDR3 bases are TGTGCCAGCAGCGGGACTAGCGGGACGGGTGAGCAGTTCTTC.

This clone was observed once. The chain links TRBV19 to TRBJ2-3; D might be TRBD2 (6 bases). Trimming pared 6 bases from V and 5 bases from J, leaving 15 bases between. The length of the CDR3 is 14 residues. Germline values: CDR1 LNHDA, CDR2 SQIVND (reference sequence). The CDR3 loop reads CASRAGSSIDTQYF. CDR3 nucleotides: TGTGCCAGTAGGGCCGGGAGCTCGATAGATACGCAGTATTTT.

The chain couples TRBV28 to TRBJ2-1, with D possibly matching TRBD1 (5 bases). CDR3 length: 16 amino acids. Germline V gives CDR1 MDHEN, CDR2 SYDVKM. The V end was cut by 5 bases, the J end by 1 base, with 15 bases between. DNA of the CDR3: TGTGCCAGCAGTACTCCAGGGTTGGGGTCCTACAATGAGCAGTTCTTC. Translation: CASSTPGLGSYNEQFF.

The chain uses TRBV10-3 and TRBJ2-7; D tentatively reads TRBD1 or TRBD2 (5 bases each). Between the trimmed V and J ends, which lost 0 bases and 7 bases, there was a span of 13 bases. CDR1 is ENHRY and CDR2 is SYGVKD in the germline V gene. The CDR3 covers 14 residues. The CDR3 coding sequence is TGTGCCATCAGTGAGTCTGGGGGAGCAAGGGAGCAGTACGTC. This encodes CAISESGGAREQYV.

V usage is TRBV5-1 and J usage is TRBJ2-1, with 9 positions matching TRBD2. This CDR3 comprises 19 residues. CDR1 and CDR2 from the germline V gene are SGHRS and YFSETQ. V was pared by 0 bases and J by 1 base, with 11 bases of the junction left unmatched. CDR3 protein: CASSLDVRAGGPSYNEQFF. The CDR3 DNA is TGCGCCAGCAGCTTGGACGTGAGGGCGGGAGGGCCATCCTACAATGAGCAGTTCTTC.

The J gene is TRBJ1-1, the V gene TRBV6-4, with a possible D match to TRBD1 (5 bases). Germline values: CDR1 MRHNA, CDR2 SNTAGT. The CDR3 extends over 13 amino acids. Trimming removed 6 bases from V and 3 bases from J, with 11 bases in between. In DNA form, the CDR3 reads TGTGCCAGCAGACTCAGGGAATACACTGAAGCTTTCTTT. It is translated as CASRLREYTEAFF.

This chain joins TRBV19 and TRBJ2-3; a possible D gene is TRBD2 (6 bases). Germline CDR1 and CDR2: LNHDA and SQIVND (reference sequence). The CDR3 has 15 amino acids. V lost 4 bases and J lost 5, with 16 bases in between. CDR3 protein: CASSNDGSSIDTQYF. The CDR3 DNA sequence: TGTGCCAGTAGTAATGACGGGAGCTCGATAGATACGCAGTATTTT.

This clone was seen only once. The chain links TRBV30 to TRBJ2-5, with D maybe TRBD2 (5 bases). The CDR3 covers 12 residues. V lost 4 bases and J lost 5, with 11 bases in between. Germline V gene sequence: CDR1 GTSNPN, CDR2 SVGIG (reference sequence). DNA for the CDR3: TGTGCCTGGACGAGGGTTCGGGAGACCCAGTACTTC. This gives the protein CAWTRVRETQYF.

This chain's CDR3 is CSAREAYEQYV. Written as DNA, the CDR3 is TGCAGTGCTAGAGAGGCCTACGAGCAGTACGTC. The gene calls are TRBV20-1 and TRBJ2-7; D unclear. Trimming left V 0 bases short and J 2 bases short, with 2 bases between. The CDR3 runs to 11 residues. Germline V gives CDR1 DFQATT, CDR2 SNEGSKA (reference sequence).

This chain links TRBV6-5 with TRBJ1-2, with 7 bases identical to TRBD1. V lost 5 bases, J lost 4 bases, and 10 bases stayed unmatched. Germline values: CDR1 MNHEY, CDR2 SVGAGI. The CDR3 runs to 15 residues. CDR3 in amino acids: CASSTTPTGIYGYTF. CDR3 in DNA: TGTGCCAGCAGTACAACGCCGACAGGGATCTATGGCTACACCTTC.

J is TRBJ2-4 and V is TRBV10-2, with D possibly matching TRBD1 (6 bases). V shed 4 bases and J shed 8 bases, with 18 bases lying between them. This CDR3 contains 15 residues. Germline CDR1 and CDR2: WSHSY and SAAADI. CDR3 region: CASSGVQGSMDIQYF. The CDR3 DNA reads as TGCGCCAGCAGTGGGGTCCAGGGGTCGATGGACATTCAGTACTTC.

The V call is TRBV28, the J call TRBJ2-2; either TRBD1 or TRBD2 may supply D (5 bases each). The CDR3 runs to 14 residues. The V end was cut by 6 bases, the J end by 1 base, with 9 bases between. Germline V lookup: CDR1 MDHEN, CDR2 SYDVKM. The CDR3 is CASRARGNTGELFF. CDR3 in DNA: TGTGCCAGCAGGGCGAGGGGGAACACCGGGGAGCTGTTTTTT.

The chain employs TRBV5-5 and TRBJ1-1; no clear D. Germline V gene data show CDR1 as SGHKS and CDR2 as YYEKEE (reference sequence). The CDR3 sequence is 13 residues long. V shed 1 base and J shed 4 bases, with 8 bases lying between them. The CDR3 nucleotides are TGTGCCAGCAGCTTGAGAGTTTTCACTGAAGCTTTCTTT. Its translation is CASSLRVFTEAFF.

CDR3 protein: CASSLGGTSGSTDTQYF. The CDR3 DNA follows: TGTGCCAGCAGCTTGGGGGGGACTAGCGGGAGCACAGATACGCAGTATTTT. J is TRBJ2-3 and V is TRBV5-8; 12 nucleotides align to TRBD2. The CDR3 contains 17 residues. Trimming at V came to 0 bases and at J to 0 bases, leaving 2 bases not matched to a gene. Germline V gene data show CDR1 as SGHTS and CDR2 as YDEGEE.

The genes are TRBV19 and TRBJ2-2; possibly TRBD1 for D (6 bases). Looked up from germline, CDR1 is LNHDA and CDR2 is SQIVND (reference sequence). This CDR3 is 15 amino acids long. The CDR3 region is CGSSWDISNTGELFF. The CDR3 nucleotides read TGTGGATCGTCCTGGGACATTTCGAACACCGGGGAGCTGTTTTTT.

The V gene is TRBV28, the J gene TRBJ1-2; D may be TRBD1 (5 bases). Germline V gene sequence: CDR1 MDHEN, CDR2 SYDVKM. CDR3 size: 14 residues. V dropped 6 bases and J dropped 8 bases, with 19 bases sitting between them. CDR3 region: CASSLGTTRFGYTF. CDR3 DNA sequence: TGTGCCAGCAGCCTGGGGACTACCCGGTTCGGCTACACCTTC.

The CDR3 here is CASSPRGEGGELFF. CDR3 nucleotides: TGTGCCAGCAGCCCGCGGGGGGAAGGCGGGGAGCTGTTTTTT. V and J are TRBV11-3 and TRBJ2-2; 8 bases fit TRBD2. Trimming removed 5 bases from V and 7 bases from J; junction bases left unmatched: 6. This CDR3 has 14 residues. The germline gives CDR1 SGHNT, CDR2 YENEEA. The full variable domain, in which reference TRBV11-3 and TRBJ2-2 provide the parts outside the CDR3, is EAGVVQSPRYKIIEKKQPVAFWCNPISGHNTLYWYLQNLGQGPELLIRYENEEAVDDSQLPKDRFSAERLKGVDSTLKIQPAELGDSAVYLCASSPRGEGGELFFGEGSRLTVL.

This chain links TRBV2 with TRBJ1-1, with D unclear. Trimming removed 2 bases at V and 11 bases at J, with 12 bases between. The CDR3 length is 12 residues. Germline V lookup: CDR1 SNHLY, CDR2 FYNNEI. CDR3 sequence (DNA): TGTGCCAGCAGTGAAAAGGGCACAGAGGCTTTCTTT. The encoded protein is CASSEKGTEAFF.

This chain joins TRBV7-9 and TRBJ2-1; no clear D. The CDR3 totals 14 residues. Germline assignment: CDR1 SEHNR and CDR2 FQNEAQ (reference sequence). Trimming took off 0 bases at V and 5 bases at J, with 8 bases between the two ends. The CDR3: CASSLAASNNEQFF. The CDR3 DNA reads TGTGCCAGCAGCTTAGCGGCCAGTAACAATGAGCAGTTCTTC.

The genes are TRBV5-8 and TRBJ2-5, with 10 bases matching TRBD1. This CDR3 region has 15 residues. After removal of 4 bases from V and 3 bases from J, the junction contained 6 bases not matched to a gene. Germline V gene sequence: CDR1 SGHTS, CDR2 YDEGEE. This CDR3 is CASSPWTGGEETQYF. The CDR3, as DNA: TGTGCCAGCAGCCCCTGGACAGGGGGAGAAGAGACCCAGTACTTC.

This sequence joins TRBV9 and TRBJ1-4, with a tentative D call TRBD1 (5 bases). Per germline, CDR1 SGDLS and CDR2 YYNGEE. V gave up 3 bases and J gave up 0 bases, with 18 bases separating them. The length of the CDR3 is 18 residues. In DNA, the CDR3 is TGTGCCAGCAGCGCCGGGGCGTCAGGGTATGCAACTAATGAAAAACTGTTTTTT. Translation gives CASSAGASGYATNEKLFF. The variable domain in full, with the rest retrieved from reference TRBV9 and TRBJ1-4, is DSGVTQTPKHLITATGQRVTLRCSPRSGDLSVYWYQQSLDQGLQFLIQYYNGEERAKGNILERFSAQQFPDLHSELNLSSLELGDSALYFCASSAGASGYATNEKLFFGSGTQLSVL.

The chain links TRBV2 to TRBJ1-5; D is possibly TRBD1 (5 bases). The CDR3 is 16 amino acids. The V and J ends lost 7 bases and 7 bases respectively, with 23 bases between them. Germline CDR1 reads SNHLY; CDR2 reads FYNNEI. The CDR3 reads CASTRELTARGQPQHF. CDR3 nucleotide sequence: TGTGCCAGCACCAGGGAGCTAACAGCTAGAGGACAGCCCCAGCATTTT.

The V gene is TRBV6-1, the J gene TRBJ1-1; D ambiguous. The V end was cut by 9 bases, the J end by 0 bases, with 5 bases between. The CDR3 sequence is 11 residues long. Germline V gene lookup returns CDR1 MNHNS and CDR2 SASEGT. CDR3 region: CASHMNTEAFF. CDR3 nucleotide sequence: TGTGCCAGTCACATGAACACTGAAGCTTTCTTT.

The chain couples TRBV4-1 to TRBJ2-7, with 9 positions matching TRBD2. The CDR3 runs to 15 residues. V was clipped by 4 bases and J by 4 bases; unmatched bases: 8. Germline V gives CDR1 MGHRA, CDR2 YSYEKL. CDR3 coding DNA: TGCGCCAGCAGCCGCCTGGGGCTAGCGGGATACGAGCAGTACTTC. It codes for CASSRLGLAGYEQYF.

V usage is TRBV5-1 and J usage is TRBJ2-1, with D unresolved. From germline, CDR1 is SGHRS and CDR2 YFSETQ. With 0 bases removed from V and 8 bases from J, the gap between germline ends came to 9 bases. The CDR3 is 13 amino acids. In DNA, the CDR3 is TGCGCCAGCAGCTTGGGAGACCGGGATGAGCAGTTCTTC. It is translated as CASSLGDRDEQFF.

This chain uses TRBV6-4 with TRBJ1-2; D ambiguous. Between the trimmed V and J ends, which lost 3 bases and 10 bases, there was a span of 3 bases. The CDR3 length is 9 residues. The germline CDR1 and CDR2 sequences are MRHNA and SNTAGT. The CDR3 region has the DNA TGTGCCAGCAGTGAAATCTACACCTTC. Translation gives CASSEIYTF.

The chain is built from TRBV28 and TRBJ1-5, with 8 nucleotides matching TRBD1. The CDR3 has 14 amino acids. The V gene end was trimmed by 4 bases and the J gene end by 6 bases; junction bases not matched to a gene: 5. Germline CDR1 MDHEN, CDR2 SYDVKM. CDR3 in amino acids: CASSSRGRVQPQHF. The CDR3, as DNA: TGTGCCAGCAGTTCCAGGGGGCGCGTTCAGCCCCAGCATTTT. The complete variable domain, with remaining parts taken from reference TRBV28 and TRBJ1-5, reads DVKVTQSSRYLVKRTGEKVFLECVQDMDHENMFWYRQDPGLGLRLIYFSYDVKMKEKGDIPEGYSVSREKKERFSLILESASTNQTSMYLCASSSRGRVQPQHFGDGTRLSIL.